Here is one T cell receptor (beta chain) with its context. Its antigen is still unknown. The CDR3 spans 14 residues. Germline V gene data show CDR1 as SQVTM and CDR2 as ANQGSEA. V lost 8 bases and J lost 4; bases outside the gene matches: 11. This specimen comes from a study of beta chain features in type 1 diabetes. Study summary: Patients looked much like healthy donors when it came to age, gender and cell yields.

Broader study findings: Individuals with type 1 diabetes displayed fewer insertions and more deletions at VDJ junctions.

Since all of the isolated RNA was reverse transcribed, expressed TCRB transcripts were what got sequenced. Sequencing of naive, central memory and regulatory T cell samples gave an average of approximately 3.8 million reads. The protocol was immunoSEQ multiplex PCR, while the TCRdb copy is restricted to in-frame clones and leaves out a portion. The sample has fewer than 900,000 clones, 15% to 20% seen once. The V and J genes are TRBV29-1 and TRBJ1-5; 7 bases are a match to TRBD1. The sequencing sample was made of naive CD4+ T cells from blood. The clonotype originates from a young woman in good health. CDR3 coding DNA: TGCAGCATAACCTTGGGACAGCTTAATCAGCCCCAGCATTTT. Its translation: CSITLGQLNQPQHF.